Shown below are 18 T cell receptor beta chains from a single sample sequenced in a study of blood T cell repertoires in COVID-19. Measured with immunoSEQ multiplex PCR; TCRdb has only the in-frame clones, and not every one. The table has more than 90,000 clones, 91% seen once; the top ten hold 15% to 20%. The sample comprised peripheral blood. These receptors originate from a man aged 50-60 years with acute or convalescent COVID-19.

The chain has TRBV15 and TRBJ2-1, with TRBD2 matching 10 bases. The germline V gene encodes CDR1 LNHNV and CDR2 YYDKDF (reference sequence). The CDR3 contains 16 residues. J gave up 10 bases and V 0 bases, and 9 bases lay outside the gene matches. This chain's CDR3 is CATSRDPASGGAEQFF. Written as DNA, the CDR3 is TGTGCCACCAGCAGAGATCCGGCAAGCGGGGGGGCAGAGCAGTTCTTC.

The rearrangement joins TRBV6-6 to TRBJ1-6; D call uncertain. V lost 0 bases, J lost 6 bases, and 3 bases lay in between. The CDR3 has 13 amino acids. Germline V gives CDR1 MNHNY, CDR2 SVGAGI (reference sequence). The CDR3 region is CASSYSANSPLHF. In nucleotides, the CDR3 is TGTGCCAGCAGTTACTCGGCTAATTCACCCCTCCACTTT.

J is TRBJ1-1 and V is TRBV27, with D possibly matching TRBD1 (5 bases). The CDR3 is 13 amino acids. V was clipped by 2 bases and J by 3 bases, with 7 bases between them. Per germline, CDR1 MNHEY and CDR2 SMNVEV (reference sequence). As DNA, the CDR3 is TGTGCCAGCAGTTTAGGGGCGTACACTGAAGCTTTCTTT. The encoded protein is CASSLGAYTEAFF.

The CDR3 protein is CASSTDSDEQYF. CDR3 bases: TGTGCCAGCAGCACGGATAGCGACGAGCAGTACTTC. The chain has TRBV6-5 and TRBJ2-7; D might be TRBD2 (5 bases). Germline V gene lookup returns CDR1 MNHEY and CDR2 SVGAGI. The V end was cut by 6 bases, the J end by 5 bases, with 11 bases between. This CDR3 spans 12 amino acids.

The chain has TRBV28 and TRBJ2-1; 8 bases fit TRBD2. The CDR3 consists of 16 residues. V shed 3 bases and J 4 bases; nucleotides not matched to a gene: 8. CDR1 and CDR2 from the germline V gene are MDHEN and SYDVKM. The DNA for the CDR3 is TGTGCCAGCAGTTTTAACGTCGGGGGGGTTTACAATGAGCAGTTCTTC. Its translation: CASSFNVGGVYNEQFF.

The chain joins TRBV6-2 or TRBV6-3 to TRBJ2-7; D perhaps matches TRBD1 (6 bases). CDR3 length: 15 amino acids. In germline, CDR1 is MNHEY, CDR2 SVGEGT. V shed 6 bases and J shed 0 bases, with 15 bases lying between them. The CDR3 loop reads CASSRGQLDSYEQYF. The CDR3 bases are TGTGCCAGCAGCCGCGGACAGTTAGACTCCTACGAGCAGTACTTC.

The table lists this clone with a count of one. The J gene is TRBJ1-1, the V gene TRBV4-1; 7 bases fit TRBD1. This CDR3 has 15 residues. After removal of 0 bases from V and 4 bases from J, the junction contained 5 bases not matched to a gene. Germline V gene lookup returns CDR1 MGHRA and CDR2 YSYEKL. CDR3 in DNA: TGCGCCAGCAGCCAAGAGGGGGACAGCAGCACTGAAGCTTTCTTT. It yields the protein CASSQEGDSSTEAFF.

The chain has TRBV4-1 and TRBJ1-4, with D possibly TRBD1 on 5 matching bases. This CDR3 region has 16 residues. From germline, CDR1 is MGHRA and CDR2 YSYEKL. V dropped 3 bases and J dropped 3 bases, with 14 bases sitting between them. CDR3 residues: CASSHATTGANEKLFF. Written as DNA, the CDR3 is TGCGCCAGCAGCCACGCTACAACGGGGGCTAATGAAAAACTGTTTTTT.

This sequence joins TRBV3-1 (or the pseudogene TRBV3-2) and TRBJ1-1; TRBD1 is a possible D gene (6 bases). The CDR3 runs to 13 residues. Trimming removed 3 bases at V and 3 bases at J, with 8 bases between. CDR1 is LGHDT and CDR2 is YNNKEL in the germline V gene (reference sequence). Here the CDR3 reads CASSQTGDTEAFF. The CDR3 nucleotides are TGTGCCAGCAGCCAGACAGGTGACACTGAAGCTTTCTTT.

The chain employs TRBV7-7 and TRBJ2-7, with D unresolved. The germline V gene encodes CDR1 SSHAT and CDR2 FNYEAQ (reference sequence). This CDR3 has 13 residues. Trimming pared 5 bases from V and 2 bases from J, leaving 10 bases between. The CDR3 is CASSPGAPYEQYF. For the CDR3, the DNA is TGTGCCAGCAGCCCCGGAGCGCCCTACGAGCAGTACTTC. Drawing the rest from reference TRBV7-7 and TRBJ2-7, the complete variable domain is GAGVSQSPRYKVTKRGQDVTLRCDPISSHATLYWYQQALGQGPEFLTYFNYEAQPDKSGLPSDRFSAERPEGSISTLTIQRTEQRDSAMYRCASSPGAPYEQYFGPGTRLTVT.

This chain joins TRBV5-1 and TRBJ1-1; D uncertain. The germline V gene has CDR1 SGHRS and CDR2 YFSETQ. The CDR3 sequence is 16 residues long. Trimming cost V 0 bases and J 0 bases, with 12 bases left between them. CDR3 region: CASSLVEGGMNTEAFF. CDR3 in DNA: TGCGCCAGCAGCTTGGTGGAGGGAGGAATGAACACTGAAGCTTTCTTT. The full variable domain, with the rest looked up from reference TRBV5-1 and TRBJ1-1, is KAGVTQTPRYLIKTRGQQVTLSCSPISGHRSVSWYQQTPGQGLQFLFEYFSETQRNKGNFPGRFSGRQFSNSRSEMNVSTLELGDSALYLCASSLVEGGMNTEAFFGQGTRLTVV.

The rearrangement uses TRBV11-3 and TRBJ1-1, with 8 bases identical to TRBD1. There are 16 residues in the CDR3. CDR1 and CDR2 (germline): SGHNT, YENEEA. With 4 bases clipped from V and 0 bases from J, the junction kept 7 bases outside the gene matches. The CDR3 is CASSYGQGEMNTEAFF. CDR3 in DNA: TGTGCCAGCAGCTACGGACAGGGCGAAATGAACACTGAAGCTTTCTTT.

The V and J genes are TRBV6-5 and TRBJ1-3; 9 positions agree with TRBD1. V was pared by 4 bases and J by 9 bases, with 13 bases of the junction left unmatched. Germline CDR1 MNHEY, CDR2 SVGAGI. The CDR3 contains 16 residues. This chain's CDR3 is CASSSRTGAQVGTIYF. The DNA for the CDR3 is TGTGCCAGCAGTTCCCGGACAGGGGCCCAAGTGGGCACCATATATTTT.

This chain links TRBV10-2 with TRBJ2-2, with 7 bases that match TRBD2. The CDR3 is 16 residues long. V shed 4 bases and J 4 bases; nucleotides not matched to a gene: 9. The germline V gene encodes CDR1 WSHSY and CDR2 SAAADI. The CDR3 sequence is CASSASGRISTGELFF. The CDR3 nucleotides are TGCGCCAGCAGTGCTAGCGGCCGAATCTCCACCGGGGAGCTGTTTTTT.

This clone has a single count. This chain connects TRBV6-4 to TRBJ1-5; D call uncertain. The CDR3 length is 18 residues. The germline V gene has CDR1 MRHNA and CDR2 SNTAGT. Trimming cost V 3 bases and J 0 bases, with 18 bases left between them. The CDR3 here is CASSDKAESANSNQPQHF. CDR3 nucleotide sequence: TGTGCCAGCAGTGATAAGGCGGAAAGTGCGAATAGCAATCAGCCCCAGCATTTT.

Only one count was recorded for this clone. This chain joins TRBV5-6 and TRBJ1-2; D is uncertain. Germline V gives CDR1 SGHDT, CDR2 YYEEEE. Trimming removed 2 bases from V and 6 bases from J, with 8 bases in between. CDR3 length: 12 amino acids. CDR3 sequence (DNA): TGTGCCAGCAGCTTTCCACAGCATGGCTACACCTTC. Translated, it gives CASSFPQHGYTF.

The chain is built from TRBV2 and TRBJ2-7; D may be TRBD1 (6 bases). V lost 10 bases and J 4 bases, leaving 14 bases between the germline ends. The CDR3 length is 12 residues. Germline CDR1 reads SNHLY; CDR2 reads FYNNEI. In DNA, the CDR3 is TGTGCCACCAGACAGGACCGGTACGAGCAGTACTTC. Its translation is CATRQDRYEQYF.

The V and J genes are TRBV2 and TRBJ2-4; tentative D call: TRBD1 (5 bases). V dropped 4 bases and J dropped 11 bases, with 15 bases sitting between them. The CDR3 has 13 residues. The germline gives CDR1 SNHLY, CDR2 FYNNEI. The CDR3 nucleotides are TGTGCCAGCAGTGGGCAGGGTAGGGATTTTCAGTACTTC. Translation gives CASSGQGRDFQYF.